These 18 T cell receptor beta chains originate from one sample sequenced in a study of cytomegalovirus exposure and HLA in healthy donors. The study ran its PCR with 60 Vbeta and 13 Jbeta primers. The assay was immunoSEQ multiplex PCR, and TCRdb's table has in-frame clones only and misses some. The sample carries approximately 160,000 clones, 80% to 85% recorded once. The sequencing input was PBMCs. These receptors came from a human donor in good health.

The chain carries TRBV11-2 and TRBJ2-3; 7 bases map to TRBD2. The CDR3 consists of 19 residues. The germline V gene has CDR1 SGHAT and CDR2 FQNNGV. With 2 bases clipped from V and 0 bases from J, the junction kept 14 bases outside the gene matches. The CDR3 reads CASSLFLGGGLSSTDTQYF. DNA of the CDR3: TGTGCCAGCAGCTTATTCTTAGGCGGGGGATTATCTAGCACAGATACGCAGTATTTT.

The V and J genes are TRBV14 and TRBJ1-1, with D possibly matching TRBD1 (6 bases). Trimming removed 0 bases from V and 11 bases from J, with 16 bases in between. Germline V gives CDR1 SGHDN, CDR2 FVKESK. This CDR3 has 14 residues. The CDR3 is CASSQDLTRGDAFF. In DNA form, the CDR3 reads TGTGCCAGCAGCCAAGATCTCACCAGGGGTGACGCTTTCTTT. Full variable domain (outside the CDR3, taken from reference TRBV14 and TRBJ1-1): EAGVTQFPSHSVIEKGQTVTLRCDPISGHDNLYWYRRVMGKEIKFLLHFVKESKQDESGMPNNRFLAERTGGTYSTLKVQPAELEDSGVYFCASSQDLTRGDAFFGQGTRLTVV.

The rearrangement uses TRBV15 and TRBJ1-1; D not resolved. This CDR3 is built from 15 residues. CDR1 and CDR2 (germline): LNHNV, YYDKDF (reference sequence). Between the trimmed V and J ends, which lost 0 bases and 6 bases, there was a span of 14 bases. The CDR3 coding sequence is TGTGCCACCAGCAGAGATCTGAGGGAAGTGGCTGAAGCTTTCTTT. Amino acid sequence: CATSRDLREVAEAFF.

The chain uses TRBV5-6 and TRBJ1-6; 7 bases align to TRBD1. This CDR3 contains 14 residues. CDR1 and CDR2 (germline): SGHDT, YYEEEE. V gave up 1 base and J gave up 10 bases; unmatched junction bases: 5. Here the CDR3 reads CASSLNRGLSPLHF. The CDR3 nucleotides are TGTGCCAGCAGCTTGAACAGGGGACTGTCACCCCTCCACTTT.

The rearrangement links TRBV4-3 to TRBJ2-6; a weak D match, TRBD2 (6 bases). Germline assignment: CDR1 LGHNA and CDR2 YSLEER. This CDR3 contains 18 residues. Trimming stripped 1 base from V and 3 bases from J, with 16 bases between. The chain's CDR3 is CASSQGAGIGGGANVLTF. The CDR3 DNA is TGCGCCAGCAGCCAAGGGGCAGGGATCGGGGGTGGGGCCAACGTCCTGACTTTC.

The V and J genes are TRBV6-1 and TRBJ1-6; TRBD1 agrees at 11 bases. CDR3 length: 13 residues. J lost 10 bases, V lost 7 bases, and 3 bases had no gene match. Germline V gene lookup returns CDR1 MNHNS and CDR2 SASEGT. CDR3 residues: CASKGQGDSPLHF. CDR3 nucleotides: TGTGCCAGCAAGGGACAGGGGGACTCACCCCTCCACTTT.

V and J are TRBV5-1 and TRBJ1-1; D is unclear. CDR3 size: 14 residues. Germline loops: CDR1 SGHRS, CDR2 YFSETQ. Trimming left V 0 bases short and J 5 bases short, with 11 bases between. CDR3 region: CASSLDARGTEAFF. Written as DNA, the CDR3 is TGCGCCAGCAGCTTGGACGCCAGAGGGACTGAAGCTTTCTTT.

This clone was observed a single time. The CDR3 does not end in the conserved phenylalanine or tryptophan, so this is likely a read error. V is TRBV4-3 and J is TRBJ2-7; 9 nucleotides match TRBD1. The CDR3 spans 15 residues. The germline V gene has CDR1 LGHNA and CDR2 YSLEER. V gave up 2 bases and J gave up 4 bases; unmatched junction bases: 6. The CDR3 DNA reads TGCGCCAGCAGCCAACTTCACAGGGGGCAATACGAGCAGTACCTC. Translated, it gives CASSQLHRGQYEQYL.

This clone has just one count. The chain couples TRBV7-2 to TRBJ2-3; TRBD2 agrees at 9 bases. Germline CDR1 and CDR2: SGHTA and FQGNSA. Trimming at V came to 2 bases and at J to 2 bases, leaving 5 bases not matched to a gene. The CDR3 totals 16 residues. The CDR3 reads CASSLTRGGTTDTQYF. CDR3 coding DNA: TGTGCCAGCAGCTTAACGCGGGGGGGAACCACAGATACGCAGTATTTT.

The gene calls are TRBV4-1 and TRBJ2-7; TRBD1 might be the D (6 bases). CDR1 MGHRA and CDR2 YSYEKL come from the germline V gene. Trimming pared 2 bases from V and 0 bases from J, leaving 14 bases between. The CDR3 has 16 amino acids. The CDR3 DNA reads TGCGCCAGCAGCCAACCTCCGGGACACCGCTCCTACGAGCAGTACTTC. It specifies CASSQPPGHRSYEQYF.

This clone has more than one count but fewer than ten. V is TRBV29-1 and J is TRBJ1-4; possibly TRBD1 for D (5 bases). V lost 7 bases to trimming and J lost 3 bases, with 12 bases between them. This CDR3 is 13 amino acids long. Looked up from germline, CDR1 is SQVTM and CDR2 is ANQGSEA. CDR3 region: CSAYDSSNEKLFF. The CDR3, as DNA: TGCAGCGCTTACGACAGTTCTAATGAAAAACTGTTTTTT.

The V and J genes are TRBV4-1 and TRBJ2-1; D is possibly TRBD1 (6 bases). Trimming took 3 bases from V and 0 from J, leaving 12 bases between them. Germline loops: CDR1 MGHRA, CDR2 YSYEKL. The CDR3 has 16 amino acids. The CDR3 DNA sequence: TGCGCCAGCAGCCAGTCCGGACAGAGCTCCTACAATGAGCAGTTCTTC. The encoded protein is CASSQSGQSSYNEQFF.

The chain links TRBV19 to TRBJ1-2, with 7 bases fitting TRBD1. This CDR3 is 16 amino acids long. V shed 6 bases, J shed 1 base, and the junction held 11 bases outside the gene matches. In germline, CDR1 is LNHDA, CDR2 SQIVND (reference sequence). The CDR3 reads CASRGKQGTGNYGYTF. CDR3 DNA: TGTGCCAGTAGGGGAAAACAGGGGACGGGTAACTATGGCTACACCTTC.

The chain couples TRBV7-2 to TRBJ1-1; 7 nucleotides line up with TRBD1. J lost 0 bases, V lost 4 bases, and 8 bases had no gene match. Germline CDR1 and CDR2: SGHTA and FQGNSA. The CDR3 runs 16 residues. CDR3 protein: CASSSRDRYLNTEAFF. CDR3 nucleotides: TGTGCCAGCAGCTCCCGGGACAGATATTTGAACACTGAAGCTTTCTTT.

The chain joins TRBV5-5 to TRBJ1-4, with 10 positions matching TRBD1. Germline CDR1 is SGHKS and CDR2 is YYEKEE (reference sequence). The length of the CDR3 is 14 residues. Unmatched junction bases numbered 2, after V lost 2 bases and J lost 7 bases. The CDR3 DNA is TGTGCCAGCAGCTTAGGGACAGGGGCTGAAAAACTGTTTTTT. It is translated as CASSLGTGAEKLFF.

CDR3 coding DNA: TGCGCCAGCAGCCAATCCGCGGGACCCCAAGAGACCCAGTACTTC. Translation: CASSQSAGPQETQYF. This chain joins TRBV4-1 and TRBJ2-5; tentatively, D is TRBD2 (6 bases). Germline CDR1 reads MGHRA; CDR2 reads YSYEKL. This CDR3 is 15 amino acids long. Trimming shortened V by 2 bases and J by 1 base, and 11 bases separated the two germline ends.

The chain uses TRBV4-3 and TRBJ2-3, with D possibly TRBD2 on 5 matching bases. Trimming took 1 base from V and 2 from J, leaving 7 bases between them. The CDR3 totals 14 residues. The germline gives CDR1 LGHNA, CDR2 YSLEER. The CDR3 region has the DNA TGCGCCAGCAGCCAAGTCGGGAACACAGATACGCAGTATTTT. It is translated as CASSQVGNTDTQYF.

This chain joins TRBV9 and TRBJ1-2, with D unresolved. This CDR3 spans 11 amino acids. Germline V gene sequence: CDR1 SGDLS, CDR2 YYNGEE. V was shortened by 4 bases and J by 8 bases, with 9 bases between the two germline ends. The CDR3 DNA reads as TGTGCCAGCAGCACCTCGGGGGGCTACACCTTC. This codes for CASSTSGGYTF.